This T cell receptor (beta chain) stems from a study of blood T cells in healthy people across ages. Study observations and caveats: CMV status of donors was unknown, possibly confounding expanded clonotype changes.

To note about this clonotype: Its antigen is as yet unknown.

CDR3 size: 16 residues. V lost 0 bases to trimming and J lost 4 bases; unmatched junction nucleotides: 6. CDR1 SGHVS and CDR2 FNYEAQ come from the germline V gene. The authors ran a second PCR of 7 to 11 cycles using a sample-barcoded 5' primer and a J-beta primer mix. TCRdb re-called the 5' RACE reads with MiXCR, one entry per CDR3 protein. The profile covers about 1.8 million distinct CDR3 sequences, with around 48% appearing a single time and over 2% taken by the ten largest. The TCR was taken from a woman aged 40 to 49 in good health. This chain uses TRBV7-6 with TRBJ2-5; 9 nucleotides line up with TRBD2. Sequenced input: blood. The CDR3 region has the DNA TGTGCCAGCAGCTTAGCTAGCGGGGGTGGTGGAGAGACCCAGTACTTC. This translates into CASSLASGGGGETQYF.